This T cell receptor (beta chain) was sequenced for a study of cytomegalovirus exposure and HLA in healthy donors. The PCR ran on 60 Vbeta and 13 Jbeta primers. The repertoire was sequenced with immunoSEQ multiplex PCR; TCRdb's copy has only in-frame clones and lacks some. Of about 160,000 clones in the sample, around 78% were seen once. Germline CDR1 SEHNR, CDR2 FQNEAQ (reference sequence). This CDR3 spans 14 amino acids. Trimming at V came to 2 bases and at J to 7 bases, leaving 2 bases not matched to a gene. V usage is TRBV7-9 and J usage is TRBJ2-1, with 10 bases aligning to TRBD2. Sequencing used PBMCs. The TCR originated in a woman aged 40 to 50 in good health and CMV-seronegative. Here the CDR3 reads CASSLRAGGNEQFF. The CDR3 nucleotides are TGTGCCAGCAGCTTAAGAGCGGGAGGGAATGAGCAGTTCTTC. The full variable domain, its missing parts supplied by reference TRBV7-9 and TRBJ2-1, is DTGVSQNPRHKITKRGQNVTFRCDPISEHNRLYWYRQTLGQGPEFLTYFQNEAQLEKSRLLSDRFSAERPKGSFSTLEIQRTEQGDSAMYLCASSLRAGGNEQFFGPGTRLTVL.